The clone carrying this T cell receptor (beta chain) was seen more than once but under ten times. The ends lost 0 bases at V and 10 bases at J; junction bases unmatched: 8. CDR1 and CDR2 from the germline V gene are SGDLS and YYNGEE. CDR3 length: 14 residues. Per the original data handling: From reference gene primer amplification, estimates of nucleated cell counts were derived. The table came from immunoSEQ multiplex PCR; TCRdb's copy has only in-frame clones and leaves some out. Clonal size and the V and J genes are those of that table, whereas D and trimming came from the DNA. This table holds more than 300,000 clones, approximately 88% found once. Enrollment of patients from Seattle took place during active infection, with longitudinal follow-up. These data originate in a study of blood T cell repertoires in COVID-19. The wider study: Sources were T cells, B-cell-depleted T cells, or PBMCs; the material itself was cDNA or gDNA.

The sample taken for sequencing was peripheral blood. The chain employs TRBV9 and TRBJ1-1, with 8 bases that match TRBD1. This clonotype originated in a woman aged 25 to 45 with COVID-19, enrolled during active disease. CDR3 nucleotide sequence: TGTGCCAGCAGCGTAGACGGTCGGACAGGGCGAGCTTTCTTT. It translates to CASSVDGRTGRAFF.